These 9 T cell receptor beta chains were sequenced from one sample in a study of blood T cell repertoires in COVID-19. Profiling relied on immunoSEQ multiplex PCR, and the TCRdb table lists in-frame clones only, not all of them. Here the sample spans approximately 79,000 clones, roughly 82% being singletons. Specimen: peripheral blood. These receptors originate from a woman aged 45 to 65 with acute or convalescent COVID-19.

This chain uses TRBV10-3 with TRBJ2-3, with D unclear. CDR3 size: 14 residues. The germline V and J ends were trimmed by 2 bases and 1 base, with 7 bases remaining between them. The germline gives CDR1 ENHRY, CDR2 SYGVKD. CDR3 amino acids: CAISEVSRTDTQYF. CDR3 sequence (DNA): TGTGCCATCAGTGAGGTTTCTCGCACAGATACGCAGTATTTT.

The rearrangement joins TRBV5-1 to TRBJ2-2, with 9 bases that match TRBD2. The germline V gene has CDR1 SGHRS and CDR2 YFSETQ. This CDR3 region has 19 residues. With 2 bases clipped from V and 0 bases from J, the junction kept 11 bases outside the gene matches. The CDR3 loop is CASSLILAGLFANTGELFF. As DNA, the CDR3 is TGCGCCAGCAGCTTAATTCTAGCGGGACTCTTTGCGAACACCGGGGAGCTGTTTTTT.

The chain links TRBV28 to TRBJ1-4; possible D gene TRBD1, 5 bases. The CDR3 runs to 16 residues. The germline CDR1 and CDR2 sequences are MDHEN and SYDVKM. The ends were cut back, 5 bases at V and 0 bases at J, with 13 bases in the middle. The CDR3 here is CASSPWGSTTNEKLFF. In nucleotides, the CDR3 is TGTGCCAGCAGTCCCTGGGGCTCTACAACTAATGAAAAACTGTTTTTT.

The genes are TRBV11-2 and TRBJ2-2, with D perhaps TRBD1 (5 bases). There are 16 residues in the CDR3. Trimming shortened V by 3 bases and J by 2 bases, and 13 bases separated the two germline ends. From germline, CDR1 is SGHAT and CDR2 FQNNGV. The CDR3 sequence: CASSFGQLINTGELFF. The CDR3 coding sequence is TGTGCCAGCAGCTTTGGACAACTGATTAACACCGGGGAGCTGTTTTTT.

J is TRBJ2-7 and V is TRBV6-5; D ambiguous. The CDR3 has 11 amino acids. Germline CDR1 is MNHEY and CDR2 is SVGAGI. V shed 9 bases and J shed 6 bases, with 12 bases lying between them. Here the CDR3 reads CASRFSGEQYF. The CDR3, as DNA: TGTGCCAGTCGTTTCTCCGGCGAGCAGTACTTC.

This chain joins TRBV5-1 and TRBJ2-1; no clear D. CDR3 size: 11 residues. The V end lost 0 bases, the J end lost 10 bases, and 5 bases lay between the germline ends. Germline CDR1 is SGHRS and CDR2 is YFSETQ. This CDR3 is CASSLVTEQFF. The CDR3, as DNA: TGCGCCAGCAGCTTGGTTACAGAGCAGTTCTTC.

CDR3 nucleotides: TGTGCCAGCAGGCTAGCGGGACTTACAGGAGATACGCAGTATTTT. Protein product: CASRLAGLTGDTQYF. This chain uses TRBV27 with TRBJ2-3; 9 bases map to TRBD2. The CDR3 is 15 residues long. V gave up 6 bases and J gave up 5 bases; unmatched junction bases: 9. Germline CDR1 and CDR2: MNHEY and SMNVEV (reference sequence).

The chain combines TRBV29-1 with TRBJ2-7, with 9 bases matching TRBD1. CDR1 is SQVTM and CDR2 is ANQGSEA in the germline V gene. The ends lost 5 bases at V and 5 bases at J; junction bases unmatched: 7. The CDR3 length is 13 residues. The CDR3 spells CSVTGTGIDEQYF. The CDR3 DNA reads TGCAGCGTTACCGGGACAGGGATCGACGAGCAGTACTTC.

This chain connects TRBV25-1 to TRBJ1-1, with D unresolved. V lost 1 base, J lost 5 bases, and 8 bases lay in between. Looked up from germline, CDR1 is MGHDK and CDR2 is SYGVNS. The CDR3 is 13 amino acids. Written as DNA, the CDR3 is TGTGCCAGCAGTGAATCCCCCGCGACTGAAGCTTTCTTT. It specifies CASSESPATEAFF.